This TCR beta chain was found in a study of CD8 T cells in Susac syndrome (dated by TCRdb to between 2018 and 2020). For the wider study: The study used repertoire sequencing to test whether antigen drove CD8+ T cell activation and differentiation in Susac syndrome. Clonality of the CD8+ T cell repertoire was compared between 11 to 12 healthy donors, about 14 Susac syndrome patients and 15 multiple sclerosis patients. The investigation overall reported the following: The study acknowledged that relatively few individuals were included in the TCR sequencing and HLA analysis.

On this clonotype: What antigen it recognizes has not been identified. No base quality information exists; no much larger clone differs at one position.

Peripheral blood CD8+ and CD4+ T cells from healthy donors, Susac syndrome patients and multiple sclerosis patients were profiled by high-throughput TCR beta sequencing. Healthy donors were included as age- and sex-matched controls. CD8+ TEMRA cells were enriched by FACS, while bulk CD8+ and CD4+ T cells were purified by magnetic negative isolation. Blood was collected in EDTA tubes and processed within 24 hours, with PBMCs isolated through density gradient centrifugation. PBMCs intended for TCR sequencing were frozen in liquid nitrogen and were later thawed in a 37 degrees C water bath. Purity of sorted or isolated CD4+, CD8+ and CD8+ TEMRA cells was at least 90%. CDR1 and CDR2, looked up from the germline V gene (reference sequence), are LNHDA and SQIVND. The CDR3 measures 14 amino acids from cysteine to phenylalanine. The read is trimmed to its CDR3 DNA, 42 bases read in frame from base 1. Germline trimming: 4 bases from V, 0 bases from J; junction bases outside gene matches: 3.

RNA was extracted using the RNeasy kit, and about 0.45 to 1 microgram was reverse transcribed with random hexamers. TCR beta CDR3 regions were amplified with the immunoSEQ multiplex PCR assay covering 54 Vbeta and 13 Jbeta segments. PCR amplification bias was corrected by using a synthetic template baseline for primer optimization and computational correction. The original pipeline was this. Reads were annotated to V, D and J genes per IMGT and analyzed with immunoSEQ Analyzer, keeping only productive sequences. To calculate clonality, Shannon entropy was normalized by log2 of the number of productive unique sequences and then subtracted from one. For each patient and control, public and private clones were evaluated within the 100 most prevalent clones. A clone was defined as Susac-specific if it was absent from the healthy and MS cohorts, from more than 850 published viral clones and from other ImmuneACCESS disease sequences. The public reads were reprocessed in TCRdb via fastp at Q25 and MiXCR, keeping in-frame beta chains. Entries that share a CDR3 protein sequence are merged under the most common genes and DNA. For this entry, the V and J calls and clone size follow TCRdb and not the study's own pipeline. For this sample there are around 50,000 distinct CDR3 sequences; almost 95% appear just once. 0.41% of the sample belongs to the ten largest clones.

The chain links TRBV19 with TRBJ2-7; 7 junctional bases match TRBD1. The origin of this receptor is a human donor in good health. The specimen sequenced was CD8+ T cells from PBMCs. The CDR3 is CASSSRDSSYEQYF. The sequenced DNA is TGTGCCAGTAGTAGCCGGGACAGCTCCTACGAGCAGTACTTC. The variable domain in full, with residues beyond the CDR3 obtained from the reference TRBV19 and TRBJ2-7 genes, is DGGITQSPKYLFRKEGQNVTLSCEQNLNHDAMYWYRQDPGQGLRLIYYSQIVNDFQKGDIAEGYSVSREKKESFPLTVTSAQKNPTAFYLCASSSRDSSYEQYFGPGTRLTVT.